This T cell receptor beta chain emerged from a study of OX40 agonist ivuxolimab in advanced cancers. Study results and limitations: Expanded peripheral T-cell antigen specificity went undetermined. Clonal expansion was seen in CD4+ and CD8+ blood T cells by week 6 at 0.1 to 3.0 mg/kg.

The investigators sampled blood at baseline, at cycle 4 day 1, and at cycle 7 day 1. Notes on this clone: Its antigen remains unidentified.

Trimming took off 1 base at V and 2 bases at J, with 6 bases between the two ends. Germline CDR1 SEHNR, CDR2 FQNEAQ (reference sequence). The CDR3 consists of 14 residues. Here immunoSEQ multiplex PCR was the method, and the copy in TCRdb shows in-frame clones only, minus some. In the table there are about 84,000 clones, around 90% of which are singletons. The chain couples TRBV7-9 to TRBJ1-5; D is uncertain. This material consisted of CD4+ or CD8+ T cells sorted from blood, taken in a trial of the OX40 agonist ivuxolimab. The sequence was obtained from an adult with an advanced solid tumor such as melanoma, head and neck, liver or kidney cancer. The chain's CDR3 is CASSLGTGNQPQHF. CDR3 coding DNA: TGTGCCAGCAGCTTAGGGACTGGCAATCAGCCCCAGCATTTT.